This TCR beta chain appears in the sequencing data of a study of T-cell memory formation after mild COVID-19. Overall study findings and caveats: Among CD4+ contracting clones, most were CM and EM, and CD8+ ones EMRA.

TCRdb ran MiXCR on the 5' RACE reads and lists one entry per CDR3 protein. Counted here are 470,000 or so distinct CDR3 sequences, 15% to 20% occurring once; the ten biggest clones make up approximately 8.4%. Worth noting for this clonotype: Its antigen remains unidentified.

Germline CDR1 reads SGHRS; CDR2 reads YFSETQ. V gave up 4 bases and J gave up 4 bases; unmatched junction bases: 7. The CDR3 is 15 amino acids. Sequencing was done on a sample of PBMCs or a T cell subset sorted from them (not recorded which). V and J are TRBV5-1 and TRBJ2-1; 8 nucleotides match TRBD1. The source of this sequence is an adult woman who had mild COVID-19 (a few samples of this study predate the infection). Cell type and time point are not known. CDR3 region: CASSRGTGYYNEQFF. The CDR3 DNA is TGCGCCAGCAGCCGAGGGACAGGCTATTACAATGAGCAGTTCTTC.